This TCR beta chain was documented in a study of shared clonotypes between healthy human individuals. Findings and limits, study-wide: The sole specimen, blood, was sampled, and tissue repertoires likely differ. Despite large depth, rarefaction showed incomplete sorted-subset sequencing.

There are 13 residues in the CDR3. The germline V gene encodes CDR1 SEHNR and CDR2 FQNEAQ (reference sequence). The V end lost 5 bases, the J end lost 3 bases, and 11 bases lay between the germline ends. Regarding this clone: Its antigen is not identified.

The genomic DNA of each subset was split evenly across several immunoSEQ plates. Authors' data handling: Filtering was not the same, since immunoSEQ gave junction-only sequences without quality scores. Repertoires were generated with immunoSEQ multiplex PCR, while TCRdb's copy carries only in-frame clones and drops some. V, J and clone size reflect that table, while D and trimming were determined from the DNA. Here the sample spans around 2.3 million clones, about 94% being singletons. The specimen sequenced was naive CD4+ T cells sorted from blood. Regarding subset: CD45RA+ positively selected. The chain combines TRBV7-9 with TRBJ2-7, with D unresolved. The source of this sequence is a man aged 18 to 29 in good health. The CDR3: CASSLSLYYEQYF. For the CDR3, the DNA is TGTGCCAGCAGCCTGAGTCTCTACTACGAGCAGTACTTC.